This T cell receptor (beta chain) was identified during a study of T cell responses to AZD1222 COVID-19 vaccine. Data came from immunoSEQ multiplex PCR; TCRdb stores just in-frame clones and leaves some out. The repertoire has about 150,000 clones, around 87% of them found once; the top ten carry about 2.8%. Germline V CDR1 and CDR2: SQVTM, ANQGSEA. CDR3 length: 15 residues. The junction had 7 bases not matched to a gene; V was cut back by 0 bases and J by 6 bases. Source: peripheral blood, taken on day 0 of AZD1222 vaccination. This TCR was recovered from an adult in good health. The V call is TRBV29-1, the J call TRBJ1-4; 7 bases are shared with TRBD1. CDR3 bases: TGCAGCGTTGAAGATTTCGGAGACAGGGATGAAAAACTGTTTTTT. Translated, it gives CSVEDFGDRDEKLFF.